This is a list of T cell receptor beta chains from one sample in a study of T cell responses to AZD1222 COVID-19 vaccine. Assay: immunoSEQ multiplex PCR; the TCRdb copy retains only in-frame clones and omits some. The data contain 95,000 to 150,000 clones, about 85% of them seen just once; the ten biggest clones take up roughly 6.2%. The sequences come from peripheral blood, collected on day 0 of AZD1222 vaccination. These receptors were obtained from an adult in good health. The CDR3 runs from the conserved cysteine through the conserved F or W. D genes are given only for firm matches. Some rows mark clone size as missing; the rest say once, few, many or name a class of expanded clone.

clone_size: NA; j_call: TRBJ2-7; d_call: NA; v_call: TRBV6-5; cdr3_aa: CASRLHEGGYEQYF; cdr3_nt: TGTGCCAGCAGGCTACATGAAGGTGGCTACGAGCAGTACTTC
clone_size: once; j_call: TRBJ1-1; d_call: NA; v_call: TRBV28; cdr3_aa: CASSLWVGRALF; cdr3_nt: TGTGCCAGCAGTTTATGGGTGGGGCGCGCGCTCTTT
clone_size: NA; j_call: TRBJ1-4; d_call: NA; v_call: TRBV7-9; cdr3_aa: CASSQAGGGEKLFF; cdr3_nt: TGTGCCAGCAGCCAAGCGGGGGGAGGTGAAAAACTGTTTTTT
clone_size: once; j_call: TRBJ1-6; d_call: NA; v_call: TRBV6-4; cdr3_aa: CASSDYPGLDGGPLHF; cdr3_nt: TGTGCCAGCAGTGACTACCCTGGGTTAGATGGTGGACCCCTCCACTTT
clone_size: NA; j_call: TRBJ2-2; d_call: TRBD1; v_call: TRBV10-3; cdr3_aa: CAISVTGGQPSTGELFF; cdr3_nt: TGTGCCATCAGTGTGACAGGGGGGCAGCCGAGCACCGGGGAGCTGTTTTTT
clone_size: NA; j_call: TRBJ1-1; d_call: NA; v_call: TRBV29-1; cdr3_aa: CSVFTSGGFAGEAFF; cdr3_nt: TGCAGCGTGTTTACTTCGGGAGGCTTCGCCGGGGAAGCTTTCTTT
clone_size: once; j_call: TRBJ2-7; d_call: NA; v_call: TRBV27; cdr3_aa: CASSLSPTYEQYF; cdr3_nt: TGTGCCAGCAGTTTATCCCCCACCTACGAGCAGTACTTC
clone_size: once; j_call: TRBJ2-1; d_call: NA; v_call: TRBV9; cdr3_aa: CASSVLAQEQFF; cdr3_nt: TGTGCCAGCAGCGTCCTAGCGCAAGAGCAGTTCTTC
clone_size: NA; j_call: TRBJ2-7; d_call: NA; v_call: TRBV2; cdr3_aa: CASKERYEQYF; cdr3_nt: TGTGCCAGCAAGGAAAGGTACGAGCAGTACTTC
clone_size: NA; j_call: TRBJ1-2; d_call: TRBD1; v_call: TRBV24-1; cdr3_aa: CATSDPGRGQDYGYTF; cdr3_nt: TGTGCCACCAGTGACCCGGGAAGGGGGCAAGACTATGGCTACACCTTC
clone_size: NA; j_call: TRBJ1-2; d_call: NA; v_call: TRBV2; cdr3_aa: CASSVQNRFYGYTF; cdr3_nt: TGTGCCAGCAGTGTACAGAACCGTTTTTATGGCTACACCTTC
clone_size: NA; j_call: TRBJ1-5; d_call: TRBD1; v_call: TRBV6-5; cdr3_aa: CASSRTGGMEQPQHF; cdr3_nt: TGTGCCAGCAGTCGGACAGGGGGTATGGAACAGCCCCAGCATTTT
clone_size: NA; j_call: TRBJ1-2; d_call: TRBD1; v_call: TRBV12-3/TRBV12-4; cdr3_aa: CASSGQGNNGYTF; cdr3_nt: TGTGCCAGCAGTGGACAGGGGAATAATGGCTACACCTTC
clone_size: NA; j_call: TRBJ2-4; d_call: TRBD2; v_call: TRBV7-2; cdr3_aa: CASSLEGAGGRNIQYF; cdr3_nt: TGTGCCAGCAGCTTAGAGGGAGCGGGGGGGCGCAACATTCAGTACTTC
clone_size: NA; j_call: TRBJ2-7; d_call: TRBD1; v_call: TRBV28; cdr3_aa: CASSKRGQVPRREQYF; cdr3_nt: TGTGCCAGCAGTAAAAGGGGACAGGTCCCGCGGCGGGAGCAGTACTTC
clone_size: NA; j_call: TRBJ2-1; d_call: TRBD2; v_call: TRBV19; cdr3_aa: CASRGAGVYYNEQFF; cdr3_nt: TGTGCCAGTAGGGGAGCGGGGGTTTACTACAATGAGCAGTTCTTC
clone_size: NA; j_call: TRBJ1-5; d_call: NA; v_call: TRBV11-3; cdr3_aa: CASSLTRSSNQPQHF; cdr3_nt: TGTGCCAGCAGCTTAACGCGGAGTAGCAATCAGCCCCAGCATTTT
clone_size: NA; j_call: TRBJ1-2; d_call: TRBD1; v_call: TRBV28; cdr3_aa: CASSISRDRGYGYTF; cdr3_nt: TGTGCCAGCAGTATAAGCCGGGACAGGGGCTATGGCTACACCTTC
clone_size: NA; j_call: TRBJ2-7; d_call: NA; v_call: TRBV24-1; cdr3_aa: CATSDLQGHLIYEQYF; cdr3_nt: TGTGCCACCAGTGATTTGCAAGGACACTTGATCTACGAGCAGTACTTC
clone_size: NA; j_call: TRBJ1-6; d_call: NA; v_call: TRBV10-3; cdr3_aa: CAISEVGSYNSPLHF; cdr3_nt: TGTGCCATCAGTGAGGTCGGCAGCTATAATTCACCCCTCCACTTT
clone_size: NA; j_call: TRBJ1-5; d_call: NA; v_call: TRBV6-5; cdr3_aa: CASFGRDKSNQPQHF; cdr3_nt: TGTGCCAGCTTTGGAAGGGATAAGAGCAATCAGCCCCAGCATTTT
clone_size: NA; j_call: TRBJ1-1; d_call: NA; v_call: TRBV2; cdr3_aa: CASTGHLGVNTEAFF; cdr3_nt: TGTGCCAGCACGGGGCATTTAGGCGTGAACACTGAAGCTTTCTTT
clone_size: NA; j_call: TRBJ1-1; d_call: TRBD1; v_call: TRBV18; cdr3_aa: CASSPRDRGERDEAFF; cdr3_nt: TGTGCCAGCTCACCACGGGACAGGGGGGAGAGAGATGAAGCTTTCTTT
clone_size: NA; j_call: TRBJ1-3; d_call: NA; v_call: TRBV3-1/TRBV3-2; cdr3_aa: CASSQGSGADGTIYF; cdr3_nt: TGTGCCAGCAGCCAAGGGTCCGGCGCAGATGGGACCATATATTTT
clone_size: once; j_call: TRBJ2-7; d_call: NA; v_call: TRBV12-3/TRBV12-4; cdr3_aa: CASSLTSYEQYF; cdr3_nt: TGTGCCAGCAGTTTAACTAGCTACGAGCAGTACTTC
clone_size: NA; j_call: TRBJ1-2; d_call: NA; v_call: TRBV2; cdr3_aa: CASSEEGANYGYTF; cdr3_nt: TGTGCCAGCAGTGAAGAGGGCGCCAACTATGGCTACACCTTC
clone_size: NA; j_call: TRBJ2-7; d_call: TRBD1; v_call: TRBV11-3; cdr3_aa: CASSHRGDEQYF; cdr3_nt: TGTGCCAGCAGCCACAGGGGGGACGAGCAGTACTTC
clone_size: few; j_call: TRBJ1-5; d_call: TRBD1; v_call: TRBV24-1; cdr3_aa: CATSAEGAESPQHF; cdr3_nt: TGTGCCACCAGTGCCGAGGGGGCTGAGAGTCCCCAGCATTTT
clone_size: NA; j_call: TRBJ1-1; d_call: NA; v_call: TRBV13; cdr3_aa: CASSLSGDLNTEAFF; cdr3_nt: TGTGCCAGCAGCTTATCAGGGGACCTGAACACTGAAGCTTTCTTT
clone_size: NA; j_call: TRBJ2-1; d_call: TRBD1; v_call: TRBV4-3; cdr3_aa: CASSQEERQGMDEQFF; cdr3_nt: TGCGCCAGCAGCCAAGAAGAGCGACAGGGGATGGATGAGCAGTTCTTC
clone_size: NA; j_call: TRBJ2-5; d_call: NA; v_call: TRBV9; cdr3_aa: CASSVSPQKETQYF; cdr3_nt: TGTGCCAGCAGCGTAAGTCCCCAGAAAGAGACCCAGTACTTC
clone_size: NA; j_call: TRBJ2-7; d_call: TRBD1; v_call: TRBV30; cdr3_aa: CAWSVGQVNEQYF; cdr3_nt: TGTGCCTGGAGTGTGGGACAGGTAAACGAGCAGTACTTC
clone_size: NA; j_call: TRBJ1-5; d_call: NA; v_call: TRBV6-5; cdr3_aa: CASSLDGRSNQPQHF; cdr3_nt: TGTGCCAGCAGCTTGGACGGGCGTAGCAATCAGCCCCAGCATTTT
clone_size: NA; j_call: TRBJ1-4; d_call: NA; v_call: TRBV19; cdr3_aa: CASSRVGNEKLFF; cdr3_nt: TGTGCCAGTAGTAGAGTGGGGAATGAAAAACTGTTTTTT
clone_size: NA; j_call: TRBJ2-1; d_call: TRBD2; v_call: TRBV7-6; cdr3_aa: CASSSSGSGVNEQFF; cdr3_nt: TGTGCCAGCAGCTCCAGTGGGAGCGGGGTCAATGAGCAGTTCTTC
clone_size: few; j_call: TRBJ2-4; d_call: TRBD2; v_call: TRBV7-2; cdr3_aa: CASSSGGSKNIQYF; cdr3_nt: TGTGCCAGCAGCTCGGGGGGTTCCAAAAACATTCAGTACTTC
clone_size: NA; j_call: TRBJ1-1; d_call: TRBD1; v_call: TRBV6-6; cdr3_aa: CASREGAQAEAFF; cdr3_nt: TGTGCCAGCAGGGAGGGGGCCCAGGCTGAAGCTTTCTTT
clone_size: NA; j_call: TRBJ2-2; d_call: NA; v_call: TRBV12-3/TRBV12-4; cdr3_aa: CASSFGPGELFF; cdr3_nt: TGTGCCAGCAGTTTTGGCCCCGGGGAGCTGTTTTTT